Listed below are T cell receptor beta chains from one sample, sequenced in a study of long-term antiretroviral therapy in people with HIV. Some clones are missing from TCRdb's copy, which holds only in-frame ones; the method was immunoSEQ multiplex PCR. The table includes 25,000 to 35,000 clones, roughly 96% detected once. This material consisted of unsorted PBMCs, taken 6.5 to 6.9 years after starting antiretroviral therapy. Every receptor here comes from a man aged 30 to 45 with HIV. Both conserved end residues are part of each CDR3. Fields, in order: V gene, clone size, J gene, D gene, CDR3 DNA, CDR3 protein. A D gene is named only where the DNA matches it firmly. The size of a clone is reported for some rows only, either as once, few or many, or as a class for expanded clones.

TRBV13	NA	TRBJ2-1	NA	TGTGCCAGCAGCCCCGTTGCCCTAGCGAATAATGAGCAGTTCTTC	CASSPVALANNEQFF
TRBV5-5	NA	TRBJ1-3	NA	TGTGCCAGCAGCTTGACGGCTGGGGACACCATATATTTT	CASSLTAGDTIYF
TRBV21-1	NA	TRBJ2-1	NA	TGTGCCAGCAGCAATAGGGCGCGGGAGTTCTTC	CASSNRAREFF
TRBV9	NA	TRBJ1-1	NA	TGTGCCAGCAGCGGATTTAGCGGTGAAGCTTTCTTT	CASSGFSGEAFF
TRBV18	NA	TRBJ2-7	TRBD1	TGTGCCAGCTCACTGACCGGGACAGGGGCATACGAGCAGTACTTC	CASSLTGTGAYEQYF
TRBV6-5	NA	TRBJ2-2	TRBD2	TGTGCCAGCAGGTCTAGCGGGGGGAACACCGGGGAGCTGTTTTTT	CASRSSGGNTGELFF
TRBV6-5	NA	TRBJ1-1	NA	TGTGCCAGCAGTTACCCGGGGGAAACTGAAGCTTTCTTT	CASSYPGETEAFF
TRBV4-1	NA	TRBJ2-7	NA	TGCGCCAGCAGCCACCAAGACGTCCCCGGGTACGAGCAGTACTTC	CASSHQDVPGYEQYF
TRBV29-1	NA	TRBJ1-1	NA	TGCAGCGTCCGTCAGGACAGTCTGAACACTGAAGCTTTCTTT	CSVRQDSLNTEAFF
TRBV30	NA	TRBJ1-5	TRBD1	TGTGCCTGGCGGGGACAGCTTAGCAATCAGCCCCAGCATTTT	CAWRGQLSNQPQHF
TRBV5-6	NA	TRBJ2-7	NA	TGTGCCAGCAACCCCTGGGGACCAACCTCCTACGAGCAGTACTTC	CASNPWGPTSYEQYF
TRBV5-1	NA	TRBJ2-5	NA	TGCGCCAGCAGCTTTAAGGAGTTAGGAGAGACCCAGTACTTC	CASSFKELGETQYF
TRBV13	NA	TRBJ2-7	TRBD1	TGTGCCAGCAGCCAGGGACAGGGTACCTACGAGCAGTACTTC	CASSQGQGTYEQYF
TRBV5-1	once	TRBJ1-2	TRBD1	TGCGCCAGCAGCTTGGAGGGACAGGGGGCGGGCTACACCTTC	CASSLEGQGAGYTF
TRBV7-2	NA	TRBJ1-6	TRBD1	TGTGCCAGCAGCGCCCGCGGACAGGGTTTTCGGTCACCCCTCCACTTT	CASSARGQGFRSPLHF
TRBV6-5	once	TRBJ1-5	NA	TGTGCCAGCAGTCTCGGGACACGAGATCGGCCCCAGCATTTT	CASSLGTRDRPQHF
TRBV4-3	once	TRBJ2-5	NA	TGCGCCATCCCGCTAAAACAGGGCGGGGAGACCCAGTACTTC	CAIPLKQGGETQYF
TRBV4-3	NA	TRBJ2-1	NA	TGCGCCAGCAGCCAAGATAGAGGAAGGGGGTGGAATGAGCAGTTCTTC	CASSQDRGRGWNEQFF
TRBV4-1	NA	TRBJ2-1	NA	TGCGCCAGCAGCCTTTGGGTGGGCGGGGAGTACAATGAGCAGTTCTTC	CASSLWVGGEYNEQFF
TRBV4-1	once	TRBJ2-2	NA	TGCGCCAGCAGCTCCCCAGGGGCCAGGGAAGGGAACGGGGAGCTGTTTTTT	CASSSPGAREGNGELFF
TRBV19	once	TRBJ1-1	TRBD1	TGTGCCAGTACAGGGGGCAACACTGAAGCTTTCTTT	CASTGGNTEAFF
TRBV19	NA	TRBJ2-3	NA	TGTGCCAGTAGTATTTTAGGAGGAACAGATACGCAGTATTTT	CASSILGGTDTQYF
TRBV14	NA	TRBJ1-1	TRBD1	TGTGCCAGCAGCCAACACAGGGGAGAAGGAGCTTTCTTT	CASSQHRGEGAFF
TRBV19	NA	TRBJ1-5	TRBD1	TGTGCCAGTAGTATCGGGGGACAGAGAAATCAGCCCCAGCATTTT	CASSIGGQRNQPQHF
TRBV11-2	NA	TRBJ2-3	TRBD1	TGTGCCAGCAGCCCGGACAGGAGCGTAGATACGCAGTATTTT	CASSPDRSVDTQYF
TRBV19	NA	TRBJ2-2	NA	TGTGCCAGTAACCCTGACCGGGGATGGACCGGGGAGCTGTTTTTT	CASNPDRGWTGELFF
TRBV9	NA	TRBJ2-3	TRBD2	TGTGCCAGCAGCGTAGCCTCCGGCGGGAGTGGGGATACGCAGTATTTT	CASSVASGGSGDTQYF
TRBV7-9	NA	TRBJ2-6	NA	TGTGCCAGCAGCTTAGATGTGAGATCTGGGGCCAACGTCCTGACTTTC	CASSLDVRSGANVLTF
TRBV7-2	NA	TRBJ2-3	NA	TGTGCCAGCAGCTTCAGGTCACCAAGCAGCACAGATACGCAGTATTTT	CASSFRSPSSTDTQYF
TRBV6-5	NA	TRBJ2-2	NA	TGTGCCGCGGAGGAGCAGGGGAGAGACACCGGGGAGCTGTTTTTT	CAAEEQGRDTGELFF
TRBV27	NA	TRBJ1-6	NA	TGTGCCAGCAGTTTAAGAGGATCCTATAATTCACCCCTCCACTTT	CASSLRGSYNSPLHF
TRBV27	NA	TRBJ2-1	TRBD1	TGTGCCAGCAGTTTATCGCCCCCGACAGGGAACCCCTTCCGCTACAATGAGCAGTTCTTC	CASSLSPPTGNPFRYNEQFF
TRBV2	NA	TRBJ2-3	NA	TGTGCCAGCAGTTGGCTAGCAGACACCACGCAGTATTTT	CASSWLADTTQYF
TRBV4-3	NA	TRBJ2-7	NA	TGCGCCAGCAGCCAAGATAAGGGAGAGCAGTACTTC	CASSQDKGEQYF
TRBV6-5	NA	TRBJ1-2	NA	TGTGCCAGCAGTTCGGGGTATGGCTACACCTTC	CASSSGYGYTF
TRBV15	NA	TRBJ1-2	NA	TGTGCCACCAGAGGTGGGCGACAGACTAACTATGGCTACACCTTC	CATRGGRQTNYGYTF